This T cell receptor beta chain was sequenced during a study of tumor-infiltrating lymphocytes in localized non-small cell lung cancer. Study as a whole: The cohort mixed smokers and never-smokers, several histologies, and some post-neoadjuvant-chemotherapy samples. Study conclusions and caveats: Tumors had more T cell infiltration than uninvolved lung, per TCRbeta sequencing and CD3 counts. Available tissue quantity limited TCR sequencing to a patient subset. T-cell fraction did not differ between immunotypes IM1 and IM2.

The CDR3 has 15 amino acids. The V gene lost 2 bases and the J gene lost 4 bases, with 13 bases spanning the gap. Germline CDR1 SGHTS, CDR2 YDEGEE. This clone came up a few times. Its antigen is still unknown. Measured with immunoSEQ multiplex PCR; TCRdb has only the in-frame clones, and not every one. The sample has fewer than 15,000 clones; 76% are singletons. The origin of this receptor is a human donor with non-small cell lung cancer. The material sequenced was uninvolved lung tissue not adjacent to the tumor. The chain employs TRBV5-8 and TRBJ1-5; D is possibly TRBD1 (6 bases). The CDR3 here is CASSFGQTWNQPQHF. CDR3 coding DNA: TGTGCCAGCAGCTTCGGACAGACTTGGAATCAGCCCCAGCATTTT. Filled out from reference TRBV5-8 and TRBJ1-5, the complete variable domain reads EAGVTQSPTHLIKTRGQQATLRCSPISGHTSVYWYQQALGLGLQFLLWYDEGEERNRGNFPPRFSGRQFPNYSSELNVNALELEDSALYLCASSFGQTWNQPQHFGDGTRLSIL.